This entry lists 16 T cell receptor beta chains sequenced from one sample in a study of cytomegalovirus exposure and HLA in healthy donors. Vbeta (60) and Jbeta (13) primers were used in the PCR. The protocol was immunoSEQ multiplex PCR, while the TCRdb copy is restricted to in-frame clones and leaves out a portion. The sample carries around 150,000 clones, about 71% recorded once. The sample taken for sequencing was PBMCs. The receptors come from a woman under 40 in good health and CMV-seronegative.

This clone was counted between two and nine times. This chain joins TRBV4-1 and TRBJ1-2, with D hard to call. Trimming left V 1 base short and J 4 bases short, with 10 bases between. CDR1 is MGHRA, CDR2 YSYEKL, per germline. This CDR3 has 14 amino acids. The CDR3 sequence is CASSQVAGVYGYTF. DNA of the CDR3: TGCGCCAGCAGCCAAGTAGCGGGAGTCTATGGCTACACCTTC.

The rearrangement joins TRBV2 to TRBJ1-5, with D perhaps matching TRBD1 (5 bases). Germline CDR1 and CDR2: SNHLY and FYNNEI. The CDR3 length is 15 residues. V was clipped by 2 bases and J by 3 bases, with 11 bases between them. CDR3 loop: CASSEQGSNNQPQHF. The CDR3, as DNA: TGTGCCAGCAGTGAACAGGGATCGAACAATCAGCCCCAGCATTTT.

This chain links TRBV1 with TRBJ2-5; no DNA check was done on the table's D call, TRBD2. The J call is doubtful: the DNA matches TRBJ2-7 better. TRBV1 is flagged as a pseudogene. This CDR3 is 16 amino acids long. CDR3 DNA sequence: TGCACCAGCAGCCATCGGCCCGGGGCGGGGCTCCCCGAGCAGTACTTC. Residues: CTSSHRPGAGLPEQYF.

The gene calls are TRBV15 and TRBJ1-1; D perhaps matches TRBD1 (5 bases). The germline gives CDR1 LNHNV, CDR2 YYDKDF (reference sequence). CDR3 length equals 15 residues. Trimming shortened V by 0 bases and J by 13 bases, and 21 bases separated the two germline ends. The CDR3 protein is CATSRDEVGGNFGFF. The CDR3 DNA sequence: TGTGCCACCAGCAGAGATGAGGTCGGGGGAAACTTTGGTTTCTTT.

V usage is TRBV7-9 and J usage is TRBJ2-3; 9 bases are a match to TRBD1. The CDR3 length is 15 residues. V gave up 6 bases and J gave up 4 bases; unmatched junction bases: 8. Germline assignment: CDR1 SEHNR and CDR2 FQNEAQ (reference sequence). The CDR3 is CASSPGTGIADTQYF. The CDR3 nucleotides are TGTGCCAGCAGTCCCGGGACAGGGATTGCAGATACGCAGTATTTT.

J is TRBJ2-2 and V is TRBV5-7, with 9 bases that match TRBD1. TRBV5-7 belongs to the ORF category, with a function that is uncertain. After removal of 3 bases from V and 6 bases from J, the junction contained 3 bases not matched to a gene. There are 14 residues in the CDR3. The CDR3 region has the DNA TGTGCCAGCAGCTGGGGACAGGGCCCCGGGGAGCTGTTTTTT. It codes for CASSWGQGPGELFF.

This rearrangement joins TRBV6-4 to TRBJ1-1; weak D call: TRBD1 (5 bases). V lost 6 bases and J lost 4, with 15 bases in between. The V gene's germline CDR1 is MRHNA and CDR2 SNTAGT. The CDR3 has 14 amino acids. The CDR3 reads CASRSQALSTEAFF. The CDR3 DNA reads TGTGCCAGCAGATCACAGGCATTGAGCACTGAAGCTTTCTTT.

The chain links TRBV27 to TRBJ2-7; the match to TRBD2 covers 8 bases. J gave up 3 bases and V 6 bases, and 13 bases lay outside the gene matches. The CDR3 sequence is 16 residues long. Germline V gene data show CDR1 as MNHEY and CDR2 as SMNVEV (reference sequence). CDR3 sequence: CASSITVASGHYEQYF. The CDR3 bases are TGTGCCAGCAGCATTACCGTCGCTAGCGGGCACTACGAGCAGTACTTC.

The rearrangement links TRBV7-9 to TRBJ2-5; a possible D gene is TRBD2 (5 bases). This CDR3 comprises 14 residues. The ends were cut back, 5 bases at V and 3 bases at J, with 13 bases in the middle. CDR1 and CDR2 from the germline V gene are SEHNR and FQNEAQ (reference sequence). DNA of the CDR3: TGTGCCAGCAGCCCCGGGCGGGCTGAAGAGACCCAGTACTTC. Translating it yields CASSPGRAEETQYF.

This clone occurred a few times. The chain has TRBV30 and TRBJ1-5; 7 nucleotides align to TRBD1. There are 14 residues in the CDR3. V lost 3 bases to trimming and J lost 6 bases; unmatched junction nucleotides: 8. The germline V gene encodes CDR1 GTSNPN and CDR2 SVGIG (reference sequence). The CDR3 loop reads CAWSNTGDAQPQHF. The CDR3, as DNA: TGTGCCTGGAGCAATACAGGGGACGCTCAGCCCCAGCATTTT.

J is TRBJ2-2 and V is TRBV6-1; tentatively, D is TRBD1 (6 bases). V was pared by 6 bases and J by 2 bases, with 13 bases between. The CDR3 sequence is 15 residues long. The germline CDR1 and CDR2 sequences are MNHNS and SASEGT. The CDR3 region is CASRRVGANTGELFF. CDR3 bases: TGTGCCAGCAGGAGGGTGGGGGCCAACACCGGGGAGCTGTTTTTT.

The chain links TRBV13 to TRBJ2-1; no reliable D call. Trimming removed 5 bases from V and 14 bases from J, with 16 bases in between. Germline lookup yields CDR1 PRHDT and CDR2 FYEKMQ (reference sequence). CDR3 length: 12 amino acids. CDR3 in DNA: TGTGCCAGCAGCCTAACGACAAAGCAGGAGTTCTTC. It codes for CASSLTTKQEFF.

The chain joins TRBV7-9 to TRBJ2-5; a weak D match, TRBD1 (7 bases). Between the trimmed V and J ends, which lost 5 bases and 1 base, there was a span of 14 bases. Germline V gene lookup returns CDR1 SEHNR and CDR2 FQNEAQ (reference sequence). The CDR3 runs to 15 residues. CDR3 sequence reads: CASSRGTAFQETQYF. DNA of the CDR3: TGTGCCAGCAGCCGCGGGACAGCTTTCCAAGAGACCCAGTACTTC. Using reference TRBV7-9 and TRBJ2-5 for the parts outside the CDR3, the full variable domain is DTGVSQNPRHKITKRGQNVTFRCDPISEHNRLYWYRQTLGQGPEFLTYFQNEAQLEKSRLLSDRFSAERPKGSFSTLEIQRTEQGDSAMYLCASSRGTAFQETQYFGPGTRLLVL.

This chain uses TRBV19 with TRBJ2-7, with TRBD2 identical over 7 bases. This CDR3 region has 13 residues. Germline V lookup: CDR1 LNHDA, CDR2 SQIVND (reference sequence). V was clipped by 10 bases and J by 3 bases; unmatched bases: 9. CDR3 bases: TGTGCCACCCGACGGGGCGGGGGCTACGAGCAGTACTTC. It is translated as CATRRGGGYEQYF.

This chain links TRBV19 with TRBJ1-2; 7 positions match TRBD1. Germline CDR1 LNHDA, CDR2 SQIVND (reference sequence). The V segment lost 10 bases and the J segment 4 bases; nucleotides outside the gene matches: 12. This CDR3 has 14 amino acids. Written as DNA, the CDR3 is TGTGCCACCACTCCCCGGGACAGCCTCTATGGCTACACCTTC. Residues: CATTPRDSLYGYTF.

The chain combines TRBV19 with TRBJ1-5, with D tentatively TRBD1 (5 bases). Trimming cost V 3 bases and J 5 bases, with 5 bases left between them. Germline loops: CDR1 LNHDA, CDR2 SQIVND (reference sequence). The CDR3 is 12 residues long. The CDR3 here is CASSIRDQPQHF. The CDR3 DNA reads TGTGCCAGTAGTATCAGGGATCAGCCCCAGCATTTT.